The text below deals with one T cell receptor beta chain. Its specificity is unknown. The repertoire was sequenced with immunoSEQ multiplex PCR; TCRdb's copy has only in-frame clones and lacks some. The table shows approximately 100,000 clones, with under 85% occurring only once. Time point reported: cycle 4 day 1 (C4D1), after 5 to 7 weeks of nivolumab. Brentuximab vedotin exposure varied among the patients, all of whom had relapsed after autologous stem cell transplantation. The length of the CDR3 is 14 residues. The germline V gene has CDR1 SEHNR and CDR2 FQNEAQ (reference sequence). The ends were cut back, 5 bases at V and 6 bases at J, with 14 bases in the middle. These data originate in a study of PD-1 blockade in classical Hodgkin lymphoma. Study-level points and caveats: Repertoire differences have undefined causes, possibly disease activity or prior therapy. Complete responders' baseline diversity resembled that of newly diagnosed patients. Patients who initiated nivolumab within 1 year of ASCT were excluded.

The rearrangement links TRBV7-9 to TRBJ2-1, with D perhaps TRBD1 or TRBD2 (6 bases each). The sample consisted of peripheral blood mononuclear cells (PBMCs), taken before the fourth cycle of nivolumab. The TCR was taken from a human donor with classical Hodgkin lymphoma. The CDR3 DNA sequence: TGTGCCAGCAGCCCTATGGGGGGCCTCAATGAGCAGTTCTTC. Translating gives CASSPMGGLNEQFF.